This is a list of T cell receptor beta chains from one sample in a study of T-cell memory formation after mild COVID-19. TCRdb independently ran MiXCR on the 5' RACE reads; one entry per CDR3 protein. This repertoire shows about 270,000 distinct CDR3 sequences, 15% found once; its top ten account for 2.1%. Material for sequencing was PBMCs or a T cell subset sorted from them (not recorded which). The source is an adult woman who had mild COVID-19 (a few samples of this study predate the infection). Cell type and time point are not known. CDR3s include the opening cysteine and the closing phenylalanine or tryptophan. The D gene is left open where the match is weak. Size is omitted from some rows. Given values are once, few, many or a class for expanded clones.

cdr3_length: 24; j_call: TRBJ2-7; v_call: TRBV27; d_call: TRBD2; clone_size: NA; cdr3_aa: CASSPSRPGTYAGVVLAHLGEQYF; cdr3_nt: TGTGCCAGCAGCCCATCGCGACCCGGGACCTACGCGGGGGTTGTGCTAGCACACTTAGGGGAGCAGTACTTC
cdr3_length: 15; j_call: TRBJ2-7; v_call: TRBV5-1; d_call: NA; clone_size: few; cdr3_aa: CASSSDLLSSYEQYF; cdr3_nt: TGCGCCAGCAGCTCGGACTTGCTTAGCTCCTACGAGCAGTACTTC
cdr3_length: 15; j_call: TRBJ2-5; v_call: TRBV15; d_call: NA; clone_size: few; cdr3_aa: CATSRAGEGKETQYF; cdr3_nt: TGTGCCACCAGCAGAGCCGGGGAAGGGAAAGAGACCCAGTACTTC
cdr3_length: 16; j_call: TRBJ1-5; v_call: TRBV15; d_call: NA; clone_size: few; cdr3_aa: CATSRVPVSRNQPQHF; cdr3_nt: TGTGCCACCAGCAGGGTTCCCGTCAGTCGCAATCAGCCCCAGCATTTT
cdr3_length: 16; j_call: TRBJ2-7; v_call: TRBV5-5; d_call: NA; clone_size: few; cdr3_aa: CASRRTGTENSYEQYF; cdr3_nt: TGTGCCAGCAGACGTACCGGGACGGAAAACTCCTACGAGCAGTACTTC
cdr3_length: 14; j_call: TRBJ2-2; v_call: TRBV7-3; d_call: TRBD2; clone_size: NA; cdr3_aa: CASSLLGGTGELFF; cdr3_nt: TGTGCCAGCAGCTTATTGGGGGGGACCGGGGAGCTGTTTTTT
cdr3_length: 16; j_call: TRBJ2-2; v_call: TRBV24-1; d_call: TRBD2; clone_size: NA; cdr3_aa: CATSDPGLVGTGELFF; cdr3_nt: TGTGCCACCAGTGACCCGGGACTAGTTGGCACCGGGGAGCTGTTTTTT
cdr3_length: 12; j_call: TRBJ2-5; v_call: TRBV12-3/TRBV12-4; d_call: NA; clone_size: few; cdr3_aa: CASSFVRTTQYF; cdr3_nt: TGTGCCAGCAGTTTTGTCAGGACTACCCAGTACTTC
cdr3_length: 12; j_call: TRBJ2-2; v_call: TRBV7-3; d_call: NA; clone_size: NA; cdr3_aa: CASSSRTGELFF; cdr3_nt: TGTGCCAGCAGCTCCCGAACCGGGGAGCTGTTTTTT
cdr3_length: 16; j_call: TRBJ2-1; v_call: TRBV5-4; d_call: NA; clone_size: NA; cdr3_aa: CASSPAVGSGGDEQFF; cdr3_nt: TGTGCCAGCAGCCCCGCCGTGGGGTCTGGTGGGGATGAGCAGTTCTTC
cdr3_length: 14; j_call: TRBJ1-4; v_call: TRBV9; d_call: NA; clone_size: NA; cdr3_aa: CASSTGPLGEKLFF; cdr3_nt: TGTGCCAGCAGCACTGGACCCCTTGGAGAAAAACTGTTTTTT
cdr3_length: 14; j_call: TRBJ2-7; v_call: TRBV5-1; d_call: TRBD1; clone_size: NA; cdr3_aa: CASRWGQGSYEQYF; cdr3_nt: TGCGCCAGCAGATGGGGACAGGGATCCTACGAGCAGTACTTC
cdr3_length: 15; j_call: TRBJ2-1; v_call: TRBV30; d_call: TRBD2; clone_size: few; cdr3_aa: CAWSVLAGFYNEQFF; cdr3_nt: TGTGCCTGGAGTGTACTAGCGGGGTTCTACAATGAGCAGTTCTTC
cdr3_length: 16; j_call: TRBJ2-1; v_call: TRBV6-5; d_call: TRBD1; clone_size: few; cdr3_aa: CASRKKPGTGANEQFF; cdr3_nt: TGTGCCAGCAGAAAAAAACCCGGGACAGGGGCTAATGAGCAGTTCTTC
cdr3_length: 13; j_call: TRBJ2-7; v_call: TRBV29-1; d_call: NA; clone_size: few; cdr3_aa: CSVEETPAYEQYF; cdr3_nt: TGCAGCGTTGAAGAAACGCCGGCCTACGAGCAGTACTTC
cdr3_length: 12; j_call: TRBJ1-1; v_call: TRBV7-8; d_call: NA; clone_size: NA; cdr3_aa: CAVQIWTTEAFF; cdr3_nt: TGTGCCGTCCAGATTTGGACCACTGAAGCTTTCTTT
cdr3_length: 16; j_call: TRBJ1-5; v_call: TRBV20-1; d_call: NA; clone_size: few; cdr3_aa: CSAGSGFPGQGQPQHF; cdr3_nt: TGCAGTGCTGGGTCCGGGTTCCCCGGTCAGGGTCAGCCCCAGCATTTT
cdr3_length: 13; j_call: TRBJ2-7; v_call: TRBV10-3; d_call: NA; clone_size: NA; cdr3_aa: CAISDRHGGEQYF; cdr3_nt: TGTGCCATCAGTGATAGACACGGCGGCGAGCAGTACTTC
cdr3_length: 14; j_call: TRBJ2-7; v_call: TRBV3-1; d_call: NA; clone_size: few; cdr3_aa: CASSQDGSYYEQYF; cdr3_nt: TGTGCCAGCAGCCAAGACGGCAGCTACTACGAGCAGTACTTC
cdr3_length: 16; j_call: TRBJ2-1; v_call: TRBV5-1; d_call: TRBD2; clone_size: few; cdr3_aa: CASIPISGGGSIEQFF; cdr3_nt: TGCGCCAGCATCCCCATATCGGGAGGAGGATCGATTGAGCAGTTCTTC
cdr3_length: 15; j_call: TRBJ2-7; v_call: TRBV5-4; d_call: NA; clone_size: NA; cdr3_aa: CASSQKDSVKYEQYF; cdr3_nt: TGTGCCAGCAGCCAGAAGGACAGCGTTAAATACGAGCAGTACTTC
cdr3_length: 19; j_call: TRBJ2-7; v_call: TRBV6-2/TRBV6-3; d_call: TRBD2; clone_size: many; cdr3_aa: CASSYAMRGTSLTGYEQYF; cdr3_nt: TGTGCCAGCAGTTACGCCATGAGGGGGACTAGCCTGACGGGGTACGAGCAGTACTTC
cdr3_length: 14; j_call: TRBJ2-2; v_call: TRBV6-2/TRBV6-3; d_call: TRBD2; clone_size: NA; cdr3_aa: CAGRLAGNTGELFF; cdr3_nt: TGTGCCGGAAGACTAGCGGGGAACACCGGGGAGCTGTTTTTT
cdr3_length: 15; j_call: TRBJ2-4; v_call: TRBV11-3; d_call: TRBD1; clone_size: few; cdr3_aa: CASSGQGLAKNIQYF; cdr3_nt: TGTGCCAGCAGCGGACAGGGTTTAGCCAAAAACATTCAGTACTTC
cdr3_length: 13; j_call: TRBJ2-3; v_call: TRBV5-1; d_call: TRBD2; clone_size: many; cdr3_aa: CASSAGGTDTQYF; cdr3_nt: TGCGCCAGCTCAGCGGGGGGCACAGATACGCAGTATTTT
cdr3_length: 15; j_call: TRBJ1-4; v_call: TRBV10-3; d_call: NA; clone_size: NA; cdr3_aa: CAITGRGTTNEKLFF; cdr3_nt: TGTGCCATCACGGGCAGGGGCACAACTAATGAAAAACTGTTTTTT
cdr3_length: 13; j_call: TRBJ2-7; v_call: TRBV5-1; d_call: TRBD1; clone_size: many; cdr3_aa: CASSWGQSYEQYF; cdr3_nt: TGCGCCAGCAGCTGGGGACAGTCCTACGAGCAGTACTTC
cdr3_length: 12; j_call: TRBJ2-3; v_call: TRBV2; d_call: NA; clone_size: NA; cdr3_aa: CASMEGTDTQYF; cdr3_nt: TGTGCCAGCATGGAGGGCACAGATACGCAGTATTTT
cdr3_length: 14; j_call: TRBJ1-2; v_call: TRBV12-3/TRBV12-4; d_call: TRBD1; clone_size: few; cdr3_aa: CASNPGQGSYGYTF; cdr3_nt: TGTGCCAGCAATCCGGGACAGGGCTCCTATGGCTACACCTTC